Listed below are T cell receptor beta chains from one sample, sequenced in a study of T cells in Graves' hyperthyroidism and ophthalmopathy. TCRdb re-called the multiplex PCR reads through MiXCR, storing one row per CDR3 protein. The sample yields 300,000 to 450,000 distinct CDR3 sequences, approximately 15% seen once. The specimen was blood. The origin of the receptors is a woman in her thirties with Graves' ophthalmopathy. The CDR3 runs from the conserved cysteine through the conserved F or W. The order of the fields is V gene, CDR3 protein.

TRBV7-2 CASSRAGGGGGYTF
TRBV20-1 CSAGQPYEQYF
TRBV2 CASSRAADTQYF
TRBV7-3 CASSLGLAGNYEQYF
TRBV20-1 CSANIQGYNSPLHF
TRBV20-1 CSATPLTSTGELFF
TRBV12-3/TRBV12-4 CASSLQGAEKLFF
TRBV9 CASSVVDRGQGGNTIYF
TRBV20-1 CSARDRILGSGSYEQYF
TRBV24-1 CATSDSARVSYNEQFF
TRBV13 CASSHRDTFPGNTIYF
TRBV2 CASRPGTGGMRSYEQYF
TRBV20-1 CSASEPSYNEQFF
TRBV20-1 CSARDFGAGTIYF
TRBV5-5 CASSIGLAGGTDTQYF
TRBV11-2 CASSLRLADPNEQFF
TRBV7-2 CASTIMGVSYEQYF
TRBV6-2/TRBV6-3 CASSYVRSSYNEQFF
TRBV2 CASRGIHTQYF
TRBV4-1 CASSQERGGLGHEQFF
TRBV6-1 CASKQQGTEAFF
TRBV5-1 CASSLQGTGGYTF
TRBV11-2 CASSERFRMRQGPRGTEAFF
TRBV12-3/TRBV12-4 CASSSYRGATEAFF
TRBV25-1 CASREPQAGGNSPLHF
TRBV2 CASSEARIAATQETQYF
TRBV20-1 CSARGGPGGYQPQHF
TRBV2 CASSEALSWETQYF
TRBV2 CASRGEGSLVSGANVLTF
TRBV6-1 CASRPLGRETQYF
TRBV20-1 CSARDGHLNYGYTF
TRBV5-5 CASSLPTSYEQYF
TRBV12-3/TRBV12-4 CASSLAAVGGNTIYF
TRBV20-1 CSAIWLYEQYF
TRBV20-1 CSVRGTGELFF